This note documents a single T cell receptor beta chain sequence. Its antigen remains unknown. The record originates from a study of cytomegalovirus exposure and HLA in healthy donors. For the study at large: In an early release, HLA-typed donors contributed tens of millions of unique TCR sequences.

Points from the study as a whole: Excluded: some indistinguishable V segments such as TRBV6-2 and TRBV6-3.

With 4 bases removed from V and 0 bases from J, the gap between germline ends came to 8 bases. Germline-derived CDR1 and CDR2 are SGHRS and YFSETQ. The CDR3 extends over 13 amino acids. Healthy people donating bone marrow made up the donors. The PCR made use of 60 Vbeta and 13 Jbeta primers. Repertoires were generated with immunoSEQ multiplex PCR, while TCRdb's copy carries only in-frame clones and drops some. Here the sample spans 110,000 to 150,000 clones, roughly four fifths being singletons. The specimen sequenced was PBMCs. The sequence derives from a male donor in good health and CMV-seronegative. The rearrangement joins TRBV5-1 to TRBJ2-7, with D hard to call. The CDR3 DNA follows: TGCGCCAGCAGCCCCACCGGCTCCTACGAGCAGTACTTC. Translating it yields CASSPTGSYEQYF.